This TCR beta chain is from a study of blood T cells in healthy people across ages. Then a second PCR, running about 6 to 12 cycles, was carried out with a sample-barcoded 5' primer and a J-beta primer mix. TCRdb recomputed calls from the 5' RACE reads with MiXCR, one row per CDR3 protein. Here the sample spans a few hundred thousand distinct CDR3 sequences, approximately 25% being singletons. The donors, healthy Caucasians from Russia, were aged roughly 6 to 90. This CDR3 contains 15 residues. The sample taken for sequencing was blood. V and J are TRBV21-1 and TRBJ2-5; TRBD2 is taken as the D call from the table, unchecked against the DNA. The J call may not be correct, given that the DNA end is closer to TRBJ2-7. TRBV21-1 is a listed pseudogene. The receptor was isolated from a woman between 70 and 85 years old in good health. The CDR3 nucleotides are TGTGCCAGCAGCAATAGGAGTATCCCTCCCTACGAGCAGTACTTC. Amino acid sequence: CASSNRSIPPYEQYF.